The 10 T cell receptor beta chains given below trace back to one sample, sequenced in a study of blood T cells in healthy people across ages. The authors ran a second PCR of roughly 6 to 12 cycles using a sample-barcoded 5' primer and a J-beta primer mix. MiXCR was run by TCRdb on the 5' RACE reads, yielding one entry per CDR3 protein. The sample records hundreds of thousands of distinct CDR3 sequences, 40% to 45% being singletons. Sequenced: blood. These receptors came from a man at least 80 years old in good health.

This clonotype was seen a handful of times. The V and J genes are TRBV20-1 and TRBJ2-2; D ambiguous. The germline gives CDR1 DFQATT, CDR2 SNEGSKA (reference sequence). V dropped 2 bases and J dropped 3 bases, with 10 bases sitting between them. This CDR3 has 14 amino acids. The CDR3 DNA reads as TGCAGTGCTAGACATAAGTTACACACCGGGGAGCTGTTTTTT. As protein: CSARHKLHTGELFF.

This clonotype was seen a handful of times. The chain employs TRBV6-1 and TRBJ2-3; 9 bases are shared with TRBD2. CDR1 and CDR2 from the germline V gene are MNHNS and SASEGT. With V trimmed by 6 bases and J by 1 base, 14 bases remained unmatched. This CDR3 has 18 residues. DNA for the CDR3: TGTGCCAGCAGCATCCCCCTCTCGACTAGCGGCCGCACAGATACGCAGTATTTT. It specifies CASSIPLSTSGRTDTQYF.

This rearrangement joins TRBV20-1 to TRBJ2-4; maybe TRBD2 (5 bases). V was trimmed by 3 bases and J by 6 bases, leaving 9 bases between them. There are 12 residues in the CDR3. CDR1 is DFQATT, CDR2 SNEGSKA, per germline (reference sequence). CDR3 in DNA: TGCAGTGCTAGCGGGGTTGGAAACATTCAGTACTTC. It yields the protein CSASGVGNIQYF.

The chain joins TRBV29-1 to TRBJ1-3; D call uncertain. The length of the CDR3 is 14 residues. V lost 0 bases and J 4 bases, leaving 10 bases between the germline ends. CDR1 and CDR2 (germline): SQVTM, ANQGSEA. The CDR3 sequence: CSVEDGSPGNTIYF. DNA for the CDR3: TGCAGCGTTGAAGATGGGTCCCCCGGAAACACCATATATTTT.

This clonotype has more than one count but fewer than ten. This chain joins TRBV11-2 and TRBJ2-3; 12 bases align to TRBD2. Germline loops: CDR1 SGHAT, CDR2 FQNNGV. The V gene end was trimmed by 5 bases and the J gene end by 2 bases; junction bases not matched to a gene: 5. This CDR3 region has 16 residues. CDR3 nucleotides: TGTGCCAGCAGCGTACTAGCGGGAGGTTCCACAGATACGCAGTATTTT. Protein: CASSVLAGGSTDTQYF.

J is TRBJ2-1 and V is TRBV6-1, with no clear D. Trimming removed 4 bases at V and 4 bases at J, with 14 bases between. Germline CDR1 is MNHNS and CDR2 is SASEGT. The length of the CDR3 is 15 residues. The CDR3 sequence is CASSAGVGIYNEQFF. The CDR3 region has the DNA TGTGCCAGCAGTGCGGGCGTGGGGATTTACAATGAGCAGTTCTTC.

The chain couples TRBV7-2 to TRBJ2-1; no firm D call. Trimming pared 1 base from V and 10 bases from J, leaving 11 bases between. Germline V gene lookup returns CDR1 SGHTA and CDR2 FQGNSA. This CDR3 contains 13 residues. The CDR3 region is CASSLGYAGEQFF. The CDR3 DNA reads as TGTGCCAGCAGCTTAGGATATGCTGGGGAGCAGTTCTTC.

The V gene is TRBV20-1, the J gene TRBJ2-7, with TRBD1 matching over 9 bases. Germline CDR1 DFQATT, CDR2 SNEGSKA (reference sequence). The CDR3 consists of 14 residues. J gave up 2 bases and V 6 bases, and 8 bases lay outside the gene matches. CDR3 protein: CSAIRGQGTYEQYF. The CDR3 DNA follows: TGCAGTGCCATCCGGGGACAGGGAACCTACGAGCAGTACTTC.

The CDR3 DNA reads as TGTGCCAGCAGTGTCCGGACAGGGAAGAATGAGCAGTTCTTC. It codes for CASSVRTGKNEQFF. V and J are TRBV6-1 and TRBJ2-1, with 8 bases lining up with TRBD1. The CDR3 has 14 amino acids. Trimming at V came to 4 bases and at J to 7 bases, leaving 6 bases not matched to a gene. CDR1 and CDR2 (germline): MNHNS, SASEGT.

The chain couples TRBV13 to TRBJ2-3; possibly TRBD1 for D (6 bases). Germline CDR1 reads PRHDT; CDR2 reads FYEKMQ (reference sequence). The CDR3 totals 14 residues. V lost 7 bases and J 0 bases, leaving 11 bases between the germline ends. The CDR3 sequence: CASNDGTSTDTQYF. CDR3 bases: TGTGCCAGCAACGACGGGACAAGCACAGATACGCAGTATTTT.